Given below is one TCR beta chain in context. Its antigen remains unidentified. Use of 60 Vbeta and 13 Jbeta primers characterized the PCR. The protocol was immunoSEQ multiplex PCR, while the TCRdb copy is restricted to in-frame clones and leaves out a portion. This sample's table has 100,000 to 150,000 clones. This entry belongs to a study of cytomegalovirus exposure and HLA in healthy donors. Study observations and caveats: What was likely a sequencing artifact was a cluster of highly shared sequence variants. Later analysis demonstrated an association between a missense DCLRE1C variant and TCR beta V- and J-gene trimming.

CDR1 LNHDA and CDR2 SQIVND come from the germline V gene (reference sequence). The CDR3 runs to 16 residues. V was cut by 11 bases and J by 5 bases, with 27 bases left in between. The receptor comes from a woman aged 40 to 50 in good health and CMV-seropositive. The chain has TRBV19 and TRBJ2-5; D perhaps matches TRBD1 (6 bases). Material for sequencing was PBMCs. The CDR3 DNA follows: TGTGCCGGCCACAGGGTATCCCGGGGTTCGCGCGAGACCCAGTACTTC. It yields the protein CAGHRVSRGSRETQYF.